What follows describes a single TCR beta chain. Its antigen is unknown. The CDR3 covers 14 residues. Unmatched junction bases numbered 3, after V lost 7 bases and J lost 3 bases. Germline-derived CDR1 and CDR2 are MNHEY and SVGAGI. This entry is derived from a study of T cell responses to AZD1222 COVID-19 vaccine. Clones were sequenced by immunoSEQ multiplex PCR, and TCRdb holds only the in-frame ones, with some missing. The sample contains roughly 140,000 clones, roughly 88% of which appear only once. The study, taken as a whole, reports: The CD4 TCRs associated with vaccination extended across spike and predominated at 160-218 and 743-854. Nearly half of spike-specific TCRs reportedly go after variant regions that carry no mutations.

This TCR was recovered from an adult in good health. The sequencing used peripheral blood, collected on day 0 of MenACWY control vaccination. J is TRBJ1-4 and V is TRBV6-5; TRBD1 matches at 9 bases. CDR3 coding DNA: TGTGCCAGCACTAGGACAGGGGCTAATGAAAAACTGTTTTTT. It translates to CASTRTGANEKLFF.